This T cell receptor (beta chain) originates from a study of cytomegalovirus exposure and HLA in healthy donors. Study-wide results and caveats: Reportedly, cytomegalovirus status was diagnosed with high sensitivity and specificity. Testing in vitro showed a few CMV-associated chains specific for CMV antigens. Productive rates of about 90% or about 30% were seen for most TCR beta V segments in an earlier analysis. In all likelihood, a cluster of highly shared sequence variants was a sequencing artifact.

13 Jbeta primers and 60 Vbeta primers were used for the PCR. The repertoire was sequenced with immunoSEQ multiplex PCR; TCRdb's copy has only in-frame clones and lacks some. The table includes a few hundred thousand clones, around 83% detected once. In regard to this clone: Its antigen remains unidentified.

This CDR3 comprises 14 residues. The germline gives CDR1 SGHRS, CDR2 YFSETQ. V lost 0 bases and J 6 bases, leaving 11 bases between the germline ends. The sample taken for sequencing was PBMCs. The chain couples TRBV5-1 to TRBJ2-3; D is undetermined. This sequence was found in a woman in her forties or fifties in good health and CMV-seropositive. The DNA for the CDR3 is TGCGCCAGCAGCTTGGCTACAAGCAGGGATACGCAGTATTTT. The encoded protein is CASSLATSRDTQYF.